This T cell receptor beta chain is drawn from a study of blood T cell repertoires in COVID-19. Only in-frame clones appear in the TCRdb table, and some are missing; sequencing was by immunoSEQ multiplex PCR. The sample holds approximately 150,000 clones, around 89% seen once. This TCR came from a human donor in a cohort sampled during active COVID-19. The sample comprised peripheral blood.

CDR3 region: CARSLQGSSYNSPLHF. The CDR3 region has the DNA TGTGCCAGAAGCTTACAGGGGAGCTCCTATAATTCACCCCTCCACTTT. This chain joins TRBV5-3 and TRBJ1-6, with 7 nucleotides matching TRBD1. TRBV5-3 counts as an open reading frame of uncertain function. The junction had 2 bases not matched to a gene; V was cut back by 2 bases and J by 0 bases. CDR3 length: 16 amino acids.